These T cell receptor beta chains were read from a single sample in a study of blood T cells in healthy people across ages. MiXCR, applied by TCRdb to the 5' RACE reads, yields one record per CDR3 protein. The sample holds more than 800,000 distinct CDR3 sequences; under 45% are singletons and the top ten take 18%. The sample consisted of blood. Receptors were obtained from a woman aged 55-70 years in good health. Both conserved end residues are part of each CDR3. D genes are given only for firm matches. Size values are once, few and many counts, or a class for expanded clones, and some rows have none.

abundance | len | j_gene | d_gene | v_gene | CDR3nt | CDR3aa
- | 14 | TRBJ2-3 | TRBD2 | TRBV29-1 | TGCAGCGTTGCGGGCGGGAGGGCCGGAGATACGCAGTATTTT | CSVAGGRAGDTQYF
once | 15 | TRBJ2-7 | - | TRBV27 | TGTGCCAGCAGTCCGCGGTCAAATCGGGCCGACGAGCAGTACTTC | CASSPRSNRADEQYF
- | 16 | TRBJ2-7 | - | TRBV3-1 | TGTGCCAGCAGCCAAGATTTATCAACCTCGGCTCGGGAGCAGTACTTC | CASSQDLSTSAREQYF
- | 12 | TRBJ2-7 | - | TRBV10-3 | TGTACCATCAGCTCCGGACAGCCCGAGCAGTACTTC | CTISSGQPEQYF
- | 16 | TRBJ1-2 | - | TRBV6-2/TRBV6-3 | TGTGCCAGCAGTTACTCCGGGATGAGGGATACCTATGGCTACACCTTC | CASSYSGMRDTYGYTF
- | 13 | TRBJ1-2 | - | TRBV7-6 | TGTGCCAGCAGCAATAACCCAAAATATGGCTACACCTTC | CASSNNPKYGYTF
- | 16 | TRBJ2-1 | TRBD1 | TRBV29-1 | TGCAGCGTTGAAATCGGGACAGTTAGCTCCTACAATGAGCAGTTCTTC | CSVEIGTVSSYNEQFF
- | 12 | TRBJ2-4 | - | TRBV5-1 | TGCGCCAGCAGCTTAACCGGGACGGAGATGTACTTC | CASSLTGTEMYF
- | 15 | TRBJ1-5 | - | TRBV12-3/TRBV12-4 | TGTGCCAGCAGTTTAGTACAGACATCCGATCAGCCCCAGCATTTT | CASSLVQTSDQPQHF
- | 18 | TRBJ2-1 | - | TRBV15 | TGTGCCACCAGCAGAGATCGGGGGCGGGAGCGCTCCTACAATGAGCAGTTCTTC | CATSRDRGRERSYNEQFF
- | 12 | TRBJ2-5 | TRBD1 | TRBV29-1 | TGCAGCGTTCGAGGGGGCCACGAGACCCAGTACTTC | CSVRGGHETQYF
few | 15 | TRBJ2-3 | TRBD1 | TRBV5-1 | TGCGCCAGCAGCCCCGACGGGACAGCAACAGATACGCAGTATTTT | CASSPDGTATDTQYF
- | 15 | TRBJ2-1 | - | TRBV10-3 | TGTGCCATCAGTGAGTCGACGAGCTCCTACAATGAGCAGTTCTTC | CAISESTSSYNEQFF
once | 16 | TRBJ2-3 | - | TRBV18 | TGTGCCAGCTCACCAAGTTGGAGGGGGGCCGCAGATACGCAGTATTTT | CASSPSWRGAADTQYF
few | 13 | TRBJ2-1 | - | TRBV5-1 | TGCGCCAGCAGCTCCTTAGGTGGGGGCGAGCAGTTCTTC | CASSSLGGGEQFF
- | 15 | TRBJ1-5 | - | TRBV5-6 | TGTGCCAGCAGCTCCGGGACGCACAACAATCAGCCCCAGCATTTT | CASSSGTHNNQPQHF
few | 17 | TRBJ2-3 | TRBD2 | TRBV5-1 | TGCGCCAGCAGCCCACGGACTAGCGGAGGGAGCACAGATACGCAGTATTTT | CASSPRTSGGSTDTQYF
once | 16 | TRBJ1-1 | - | TRBV6-5 | TGTGCCAGCAGTTACTCGGGGGTTCCCCAACGCACTGAAGCTTTCTTT | CASSYSGVPQRTEAFF
few | 14 | TRBJ2-1 | TRBD2 | TRBV29-1 | TGCAGCGTGAAAGCGGGAGCTGTCTACAATGAGCAGTTCTTC | CSVKAGAVYNEQFF
many | 14 | TRBJ2-7 | - | TRBV7-2 | TGTGCCAGCAGCTTTCGGGCGGGATCCTACGAGCAGTACTTC | CASSFRAGSYEQYF
- | 22 | TRBJ2-3 | TRBD2 | TRBV10-3 | TGTGCCATCAGTGCTATACCCCGCGGTTCGCAGACTAGCGGGAGATTCACAGATACGCAGTATTTT | CAISAIPRGSQTSGRFTDTQYF
few | 15 | TRBJ2-4 | - | TRBV2 | TGTGCCAGCAGTGAAGGGGAGGCCTCAATCTACGGGCAGTACTTC | CASSEGEASIYGQYF
- | 16 | TRBJ2-1 | TRBD2 | TRBV19 | TGTGCCAGTAGTATTACCGTGCGGGAGGTCGGCGATGAGCAGTTCTTC | CASSITVREVGDEQFF
- | 15 | TRBJ2-5 | TRBD2 | TRBV20-1 | TGCAGTGCTAGTCCCCTAGCGGGAGTCGGAGAGACCCAGTACTTC | CSASPLAGVGETQYF
- | 16 | TRBJ2-7 | - | TRBV11-3 | TGTGCCAGCAGCCCCGTGGGAGGACGGCTAAACTACGAGCAGTACTTC | CASSPVGGRLNYEQYF
few | 13 | TRBJ2-7 | - | TRBV20-1 | TGCAGTGCTTTTAGCGGAGACGACTACGAGCAGTACTTC | CSAFSGDDYEQYF
once | 17 | TRBJ2-3 | - | TRBV12-3/TRBV12-4 | TGTGCCAGCAGTTTAGAAGTCTGGGGGCCAGGGGCAGATACGCAGTATTTT | CASSLEVWGPGADTQYF
- | 15 | TRBJ2-1 | TRBD1 | TRBV10-1 | TGCGCCAGCAGTGAGCCCGGGACAGGGCACAATGAGCAGTTCTTC | CASSEPGTGHNEQFF
few | 14 | TRBJ1-5 | - | TRBV6-2/TRBV6-3 | TGTGCCAGCAGTTTGACGGCACGCAATCAGCCCCAGCATTTT | CASSLTARNQPQHF
- | 14 | TRBJ2-4 | - | TRBV28 | TGTGCCAGCAGCACTCTACGGAGGCGAAACATTCAGTACTTC | CASSTLRRRNIQYF
- | 15 | TRBJ2-7 | TRBD2 | TRBV4-1 | TGCGCCAGCTGCCCACGGGAGGGCGACTACAATGAGCAGTACTTC | CASCPREGDYNEQYF
- | 14 | TRBJ2-1 | - | TRBV15 | TGTGCCACCAGCAGAGATCGGGGCTCTCATGAGCAGTTCTTC | CATSRDRGSHEQFF
few | 16 | TRBJ2-1 | TRBD2 | TRBV24-1 | TGTGCCACCAGTGATTCCGGGACTAGGTTTCCGAGTGAGCAGTTCTTC | CATSDSGTRFPSEQFF
few | 14 | TRBJ1-2 | TRBD1 | TRBV3-1 | TGTGCCAGCAGCCGCTTAACAGGGGACTATGGCTACACCTTC | CASSRLTGDYGYTF
- | 13 | TRBJ2-1 | - | TRBV29-1 | TGCAGCGTGAAACCACAGGATAGCAATGAGCAGTTCTTC | CSVKPQDSNEQFF
- | 15 | TRBJ2-1 | - | TRBV6-5 | TGTGCCAGCAGTTACTCGGCCCCAGATTACAATGAGCAGTTCTTC | CASSYSAPDYNEQFF
many | 14 | TRBJ2-7 | - | TRBV7-2 | TGTGCCAGCAGCCGCAGGCTGGACTCGGGTGAGCAGTACTTC | CASSRRLDSGEQYF
few | 15 | TRBJ2-5 | - | TRBV25-1 | TGTGCCAGCAGTGAACCCCGGGACAACCAAGAGACCCAGTACTTC | CASSEPRDNQETQYF
- | 17 | TRBJ1-6 | - | TRBV24-1 | TGTGCCACCAGTGATTCCCTGAGACAGCCCTATAATTCACCCCTCCACTTT | CATSDSLRQPYNSPLHF
once | 15 | TRBJ2-7 | TRBD1 | TRBV6-6 | TGTGCCAGCAGTTCCGGACAGGGGGTTTTTTACGAGCAGTACTTC | CASSSGQGVFYEQYF
once | 11 | TRBJ1-2 | - | TRBV6-2/TRBV6-3 | TGTGCCAGCACCCGGGGGCTAGGCTACACCTTC | CASTRGLGYTF
- | 12 | TRBJ2-3 | - | TRBV19 | TGTGCCAGTAGTATTAGGGGGGATCCGCAGTATTTT | CASSIRGDPQYF
- | 15 | TRBJ2-7 | TRBD1 | TRBV28 | TGTGCCAGCAGTGACACCGGGACAGGCATCTACGAGCAGTACTTC | CASSDTGTGIYEQYF
- | 14 | TRBJ2-5 | TRBD2 | TRBV29-1 | TGCAGCGTCGGCCGCGGGGGGTTCCAAGAGACCCAGTACTTC | CSVGRGGFQETQYF
- | 14 | TRBJ2-1 | - | TRBV11-2 | TGTGCCAGCAGCGTCCAGCGGGCTTACAATGAGCAGTTCTTC | CASSVQRAYNEQFF
many | 12 | TRBJ2-5 | TRBD1 | TRBV29-1 | TGCAGCGTTCCGGACAGGGCAGAGACCCAGTACTTC | CSVPDRAETQYF
once | 18 | TRBJ1-5 | TRBD1 | TRBV27 | TGTGCCAGCAGTTTCGGGACAGGGGGGGGGAATCGCAATCAGCCCCAGCATTTT | CASSFGTGGGNRNQPQHF
- | 13 | TRBJ2-1 | - | TRBV29-1 | TGCAGCGTCGCGATGGCAGGCCACAATGAGCAGTTCTTC | CSVAMAGHNEQFF
- | 17 | TRBJ2-5 | - | TRBV7-2 | TGTGCCAGCAGCCAGAGAATTAAGGTTGTGGGAGAAGAGACCCAGTACTTC | CASSQRIKVVGEETQYF
- | 15 | TRBJ1-4 | - | TRBV29-1 | TGCAGCGTTGGGATCACCGGGGGAAAGGGTGAAAAACTGTTTTTT | CSVGITGGKGEKLFF
- | 14 | TRBJ2-5 | TRBD1 | TRBV2 | TGTGCCAGCAGCACCGAAGGGGGCTGGGAGACCCAGTACTTC | CASSTEGGWETQYF
few | 14 | TRBJ2-3 | - | TRBV6-1 | TGTGCCAGCAGTGAAGCTGGTAGATCGAATACGCAGTATTTT | CASSEAGRSNTQYF
- | 14 | TRBJ2-3 | - | TRBV7-8 | TGTGCCAGCACCAAACCACCAGGCGGGGATACGCAGTATTTT | CASTKPPGGDTQYF
few | 14 | TRBJ2-5 | TRBD2 | TRBV20-1 | TGCAGTGCCCTACCCCTAGCGGAACAAGAGACCCAGTACTTC | CSALPLAEQETQYF
- | 16 | TRBJ2-1 | TRBD1 | TRBV12-3/TRBV12-4 | TGTGCCAGCAGTTCTCGGACAGGGGTCGGGGACAATGAGCAGTTCTTC | CASSSRTGVGDNEQFF
- | 15 | TRBJ2-7 | - | TRBV24-1 | TGTGCCACCAGTGAGTTGGTACAGGGTGGCTACGAGCAGTACTTC | CATSELVQGGYEQYF
- | 15 | TRBJ2-3 | - | TRBV9 | TGTGCCAGCAGCGTAGAAAGGGGTAGGTCAGATACGCAGTATTTT | CASSVERGRSDTQYF
few | 13 | TRBJ1-2 | TRBD1 | TRBV28 | TGTGCCAGCACCACAGGGGGACCACTCGGCTACACCTTC | CASTTGGPLGYTF
- | 14 | TRBJ2-7 | - | TRBV5-1 | TGCGCCAGCAGCTTGATGCTCAGAGGGTACGAGCAGTACTTC | CASSLMLRGYEQYF
- | 14 | TRBJ2-7 | TRBD2 | TRBV2 | TGTGCCAGCGGGACTAGCGGTGGGGCCTACGAGCAGTACTTC | CASGTSGGAYEQYF